Listed here are 16 T cell receptor beta chains from one sample, sequenced in a study of glioma-infiltrating T cells. Amplification of TCR alpha and beta CDR3 regions from RNA used iRepertoire nested multiplex PCR. TCRdb reanalysed the multiplex PCR reads using MiXCR and keeps one entry per CDR3 protein. The table has 100,000 to 150,000 distinct CDR3 sequences, roughly 20% seen once. Source material: glioma tissue, nonneoplastic brain tissue, or PBMCs (not recorded which). These receptors all come from a human donor with low-grade glioma or glioblastoma, undergoing nonglioma brain surgery, or in good health (not recorded which).

This clonotype was observed a single time. In this CDR3 the conserved last residue, phenylalanine or tryptophan, is missing, so a read error is likely. This chain joins TRBV14 and TRBJ1-1; no clear D. CDR1 is SGHDN and CDR2 is FVKESK in the germline V gene. The CDR3 has 14 amino acids. The CDR3 DNA reads as TGTGCCAGCAGCGCACTCTTGCCGAACACCGAAGCTTTCTTA. This sequence encodes CASSALLPNTEAFL.

In its sample, this clonotype was seen many times. The gene calls are TRBV6-1 and TRBJ2-7, with 10 bases aligning to TRBD1. The germline CDR1 and CDR2 sequences are MNHNS and SASEGT. This CDR3 comprises 18 residues. The V segment lost 5 bases and the J segment 0 bases; nucleotides outside the gene matches: 13. CDR3 sequence: CASSIRDRGPHSSYEQYF. CDR3 coding DNA: TGTGCCAGCAGTATCCGGGACAGGGGCCCCCATAGCTCCTACGAGCAGTACTTC.

This clonotype has only a few counts. The junction does not match germline at one end; this may be a read error. CDR3 sequence: CASRLARSHNEQFF. DNA for the CDR3: TGTGCCAGCAGGTTAGCGAGGTCCCACAATGAGCAGTTCTTC. The V call is TRBV12-3 or TRBV12-4, the J call TRBJ2-1; D may be TRBD2 (5 bases). The CDR3 extends over 14 amino acids.

This rearrangement joins TRBV11-3 to TRBJ2-3, with D possibly being TRBD1 (5 bases). The germline V gene encodes CDR1 SGHNT and CDR2 YENEEA. This CDR3 is 15 amino acids long. Trimming removed 5 bases at V and 2 bases at J, with 14 bases between. The CDR3 spells CASSPDSFPTDTQYF. CDR3 DNA sequence: TGTGCCAGCAGCCCAGACAGTTTCCCCACAGATACGCAGTATTTT.

The V call is TRBV11-2, the J call TRBJ2-2; D is perhaps TRBD1 (5 bases). The CDR3 spans 16 residues. Germline V gives CDR1 SGHAT, CDR2 FQNNGV. V shed 5 bases and J shed 7 bases, with 20 bases lying between them. The CDR3 DNA follows: TGTGCCAGCAGCCTGAGTGCTCGCCAGGGCGTCGGGGAGCTGTTTTTT. As protein: CASSLSARQGVGELFF.

This clonotype was counted many times. This sequence joins TRBV6-2 or TRBV6-3 and TRBJ1-5; tentatively, D is TRBD1 (6 bases). Germline loops: CDR1 MNHEY, CDR2 SVGEGT. There are 17 residues in the CDR3. The V gene lost 2 bases and the J gene lost 2 bases, with 16 bases spanning the gap. The CDR3 region is CASSYGTGSFGNQPQHF. For the CDR3, the DNA is TGTGCCAGCAGTTACGGAACAGGGTCATTTGGCAATCAGCCCCAGCATTTT.

This clonotype was recorded many times. This chain links TRBV4-1 with TRBJ1-5, with 11 bases that match TRBD1. Germline CDR1 is MGHRA and CDR2 is YSYEKL. This CDR3 is 17 amino acids long. J lost 6 bases, V lost 3 bases, and 10 bases had no gene match. The CDR3 spells CASSHGTGGRLGQPQHF. DNA for the CDR3: TGCGCCAGCAGCCACGGGACAGGGGGGAGGTTAGGTCAGCCCCAGCATTTT.

This clonotype was counted at least ten times. The J gene is TRBJ2-7, the V gene TRBV6-1; 7 positions agree with TRBD2. CDR1 and CDR2 from the germline V gene are MNHNS and SASEGT. This CDR3 region has 13 residues. J gave up 7 bases and V 7 bases, and 10 bases lay outside the gene matches. The CDR3 protein is CASNGVGEGEQYF. CDR3 sequence (DNA): TGTGCCAGCAATGGAGTTGGGGAGGGGGAGCAGTACTTC.

This clonotype was seen many times. The chain links TRBV6-6 to TRBJ2-5, with D possibly matching TRBD1 (5 bases). From germline, CDR1 is MNHNY and CDR2 SVGAGI (reference sequence). CDR3 size: 13 residues. V was pared by 2 bases and J by 5 bases, with 9 bases between. This CDR3 reads CASSYRGPETQYF. Here the CDR3 DNA reads TGTGCCAGCAGTTACAGGGGCCCTGAGACCCAGTACTTC.

This clonotype was counted ten times or more. The chain couples TRBV7-8 to TRBJ2-7; D not certain. Per germline, CDR1 SGHVS and CDR2 FQNEAQ. Trimming left V 2 bases short and J 5 bases short, with 13 bases between. The CDR3 sequence is 14 residues long. Here the CDR3 reads CASSLLASSDEQYF. The CDR3 DNA follows: TGTGCCAGCAGCTTACTGGCTAGTTCGGACGAGCAGTACTTC. Full variable domain (rest looked up from reference TRBV7-8 and TRBJ2-7): GAGVSQSPRYKVAKRGQDVALRCDPISGHVSLFWYQQALGQGPEFLTYFQNEAQLDKSGLPSDRFFAERPEGSVSTLKIQRTQQEDSAVYLCASSLLASSDEQYFGPGTRLTVT.

Of note for this clonotype: This could be a read error, since a much larger clone is one nucleotide away. The J gene is TRBJ2-3, the V gene TRBV18, with D perhaps TRBD2 (5 bases). This CDR3 is 17 amino acids long. The germline V gene encodes CDR1 KGHSH and CDR2 LQKENI. The CDR3, as DNA: TGTGCCAGCCCACCACGGGAAGGTCAATCCAGCACAGATACGCAGTATTTT. Translating it yields CASPPREGQSSTDTQYF.

This clonotype was recorded a few times. The chain uses TRBV2 and TRBJ2-2, with 12 bases lining up with TRBD2. The CDR3 is 16 amino acids. Germline loops: CDR1 SNHLY, CDR2 FYNNEI. V gave up 6 bases and J gave up 0 bases; unmatched junction bases: 2. The CDR3 bases are TGTGCCAGCAGAGGACTAGCGGGATCGAACACCGGGGAGCTGTTTTTT. Its translation is CASRGLAGSNTGELFF.

This clonotype was counted many times. The CDR3 DNA reads as TGCAGTGCTAGACAGGGAGATGATACGCAGTATTTT. Residues: CSARQGDDTQYF. The gene calls are TRBV20-1 and TRBJ2-3; either TRBD1 or TRBD2 may fit D (5 bases each). The CDR3 is 12 residues long. V dropped 2 bases and J dropped 6 bases, with 9 bases sitting between them. CDR1 and CDR2 from the germline V gene are DFQATT and SNEGSKA (reference sequence).

Turning to this clonotype: Possible read error: a much larger clone is one base away. This rearrangement joins TRBV10-3 to TRBJ1-1; 8 bases match TRBD1. The CDR3 has 13 amino acids. Germline V gives CDR1 ENHRY, CDR2 SYGVKD. The CDR3 nucleotides are TGTACCATCAGTTCAGGGGGCGCGACTGAAGCTTTCTTT. Protein: CTISSGGATEAFF.

This clonotype was detected many times. The CDR3 loop is CASSLSPQEGYTF. CDR3 sequence (DNA): TGTGCCAGCAGCTTAAGCCCCCAAGAGGGCTACACCTTC. This chain joins TRBV7-2 and TRBJ1-2; D unclear. Germline assignment: CDR1 SGHTA and CDR2 FQGNSA. V gave up 2 bases and J gave up 8 bases, with 12 bases separating them. The CDR3 extends over 13 amino acids.

This clonotype has a count of ten or more. J is TRBJ2-5 and V is TRBV28; a weak D match, TRBD1 (5 bases). V lost 3 bases and J 1 base, leaving 9 bases between the germline ends. The length of the CDR3 is 14 residues. Germline assignment: CDR1 MDHEN and CDR2 SYDVKM. The CDR3 nucleotides read TGTGCCAGCAGTTTCCAGGGCTTCCAAGAGACCCAGTACTTC. The encoded protein is CASSFQGFQETQYF.